Described below is a single T cell receptor beta chain sequence and its context. As yet, its antigen is unknown. The sample comes from a study of cytomegalovirus exposure and HLA in healthy donors. On the study more broadly: The study's early data release held 75 million to 95 million unique TCRs from HLA-typed donors. Roughly 80% of roughly 430 genotyped donors fell in the Caucasian-associated ancestry cluster.

From germline, CDR1 is SGHAT and CDR2 FQNNGV. V dropped 6 bases and J dropped 4; count of bases not matched to a gene: 9. The CDR3 is 15 residues long. Use of 60 Vbeta and 13 Jbeta primers characterized the PCR. Some clones are missing from TCRdb's copy, which holds only in-frame ones; the method was immunoSEQ multiplex PCR. The table gives 200,000 to 250,000 clones; the top ten clones make up more than 0.75% of it. Study-wide results and limits: A later analysis appeared to link common viral pathogens to several of the most significant clusters.

Input material: PBMCs. The chain is built from TRBV11-2 and TRBJ2-7; 10 bases are a match to TRBD2. This receptor was taken from a woman aged 25 to 39 in good health and CMV-seropositive. In nucleotides, the CDR3 is TGTGCCAGCAGAATTAGCGGGGGGTACGGGTACGAGCAGTACTTC. This codes for CASRISGGYGYEQYF.